The rows below give T cell receptor beta chains drawn from one sample of a study of naive and memory T cell subsets. MiXCR, run by TCRdb on the UMI-ligation and nested PCR reads, gives a single entry per CDR3 protein. This table has tens of thousands of distinct CDR3 sequences, 9% appearing once. Sequencing input: naive CD8+ T cells from blood. The receptors here all came from a human donor in good health. Each CDR3 is given with its conserved first and last residue. A D gene is named only where the DNA matches it firmly. Some rows mark clone size as missing; the rest say once, few, many or name a class of expanded clone.

d_call	v_call	clone_size	j_call	cdr3_nt	cdr3_aa
NA	TRBV20-1	once	TRBJ2-5	TGCAGTGCAACCATACAGGGAATGTATAGCGTGTTTCAAGAGACCCAGTACTTC	CSATIQGMYSVFQETQYF
TRBD2	TRBV7-2	many	TRBJ2-1	TGTGCCAGCAGCATACTAGCGGGAGGGTACAATGAGCAGTTCTTC	CASSILAGGYNEQFF
TRBD1	TRBV28	few	TRBJ2-7	TGTGCCAGCAGACTGCAGGGGGACCTTACCTACGAGCAGTACTTC	CASRLQGDLTYEQYF
NA	TRBV12-3/TRBV12-4	NA	TRBJ1-3	TGTGCCAGCCGGAAGCCGGGACCAAAAACTGGAAACACCATATATTTT	CASRKPGPKTGNTIYF
NA	TRBV7-9	many	TRBJ2-7	TGTGCCAGCAGCAAGCAGGGGACTACCTACGAGCAGTACTTC	CASSKQGTTYEQYF
NA	TRBV4-1	NA	TRBJ2-7	TGCGCCAGCAGCCCCCGGGACGGAGCCCCCTACGAGCAGTACTTC	CASSPRDGAPYEQYF
NA	TRBV12-5	few	TRBJ2-7	TGTGCTAGTGGTTTGGGAGGGGCCGAGCAGTACTTC	CASGLGGAEQYF
TRBD1	TRBV27	many	TRBJ1-2	TGTGCCAGCAGTTCCGGGACAGGGGGCGCCGTTGGCTACACCTTC	CASSSGTGGAVGYTF
NA	TRBV24-1	once	TRBJ2-1	TGTGCCACCAGTGATTCGCGATGGGACCAAGCGTACAATGAGCAGTTCTTC	CATSDSRWDQAYNEQFF
TRBD2	TRBV5-6	many	TRBJ2-2	TGTGCCAGCAGCTTTTCGCTAGCGGGAGTGAACACCGGGGAGCTGTTTTTT	CASSFSLAGVNTGELFF
TRBD2	TRBV6-6	few	TRBJ2-1	TGTGCCAGCAGCCAATCGACCGGGAGGGACCACAATGAGCAGTTCTTC	CASSQSTGRDHNEQFF
TRBD2	TRBV20-1	many	TRBJ2-7	TGCAGTGCTAGAGAGGGACTAGCGGAGTACGAGCAGTACTTC	CSAREGLAEYEQYF
NA	TRBV24-1	NA	TRBJ2-3	TGTGCCGCCGCTAAATCCCTCGGGGATACGCAGTATTTT	CAAAKSLGDTQYF
NA	TRBV6-2/TRBV6-3	NA	TRBJ2-3	TGTGCCAGCAGTTTTGGAGGGATTAACACAGATACGCAGTATTTT	CASSFGGINTDTQYF
TRBD2	TRBV19	NA	TRBJ2-1	TGTGCCAGTAGTATAGTGGCTCCTAGCGGGAGGGCGGTTGAGCAGTTCTTC	CASSIVAPSGRAVEQFF
TRBD2	TRBV20-1	many	TRBJ2-7	TGCAGTGCTAGGACTAGCGGGATAGACGAGCAGTACTTC	CSARTSGIDEQYF
TRBD2	TRBV4-1	NA	TRBJ2-7	TGCGCCAGCAGCCAGGGTATGAGACTAGCGGGAGACGAGCAGTACTTC	CASSQGMRLAGDEQYF
NA	TRBV7-6	NA	TRBJ1-1	TGTGCCAGCAGCAGCCTATGGGCAGCAGACACTGAAGCTTTCTTT	CASSSLWAADTEAFF
NA	TRBV20-1	few	TRBJ2-1	TGCAGTGCTAGTAACAAAGGTGAGCAGTTCTTC	CSASNKGEQFF
TRBD1	TRBV7-9	many	TRBJ1-2	TGTGCCAGCAGCTGGACAGGGGAGGACGGCTACACCTTC	CASSWTGEDGYTF
TRBD1	TRBV11-2	NA	TRBJ2-6	TGTGCCAGCAGCCTCAACCCGGGACAGGGCTACTCTGGGGCCAACGTCCTGACTTTC	CASSLNPGQGYSGANVLTF
NA	TRBV28	NA	TRBJ1-6	TGTGCCAGCAGTTTATCCCTTTACAATAATTCACCCCTCCACTTT	CASSLSLYNNSPLHF
NA	TRBV9	NA	TRBJ2-7	TGTGCCAGCAGCGTAGCGGGACGGAGCTACGAGCAGTACTTC	CASSVAGRSYEQYF
NA	TRBV5-4	few	TRBJ2-1	TGTGCCAGCAGCTTGCCCCGGGACAAGGACAATGAGCAGTTCTTC	CASSLPRDKDNEQFF
NA	TRBV27	many	TRBJ2-7	TGTGCCAGCAGCCTAAGAGGGGCCGAGCAGTACTTC	CASSLRGAEQYF
NA	TRBV20-1	many	TRBJ1-1	TGCAGTGTACTCGTTATCGATGAAGCTTTCTTT	CSVLVIDEAFF
TRBD2	TRBV28	many	TRBJ2-5	TGTGCCAGCAGCCCCTTAGCGGGAGGATCCGCCGAGACCCAGTACTTC	CASSPLAGGSAETQYF
TRBD1	TRBV27	NA	TRBJ2-1	TGTGCCAGCAGTTCGGGACAGAAGCAGTTCTTC	CASSSGQKQFF
TRBD2	TRBV7-8	few	TRBJ2-7	TGTGCCAGCAGCTCCTCCTATGGGACTAGCGGGACTGTGCAGTACTTC	CASSSSYGTSGTVQYF
NA	TRBV7-8	NA	TRBJ2-3	TGTGCCAGCAGCTTATTGGCGCTCACAGATACGCAGTATTTT	CASSLLALTDTQYF